This T cell receptor beta chain derives from a study of blood T cell repertoires in COVID-19. Only in-frame clones appear in the TCRdb table, and some are missing; sequencing was by immunoSEQ multiplex PCR. The sample carries 350,000 to 400,000 clones, approximately 88% recorded once. The CDR3 runs 15 residues. The V gene lost 1 base and the J gene lost 7 bases, with 13 bases spanning the gap. CDR1 KGHDR and CDR2 SFDVKD come from the germline V gene. Clinical history reported by participants formed the basis on which cohorts were assigned. The sample comprised PBMCs or T cells enriched from blood (not recorded which). This chain connects TRBV24-1 to TRBJ1-5; D remains ambiguous. This clonotype was sampled from a young woman with acute COVID-19. CDR3 sequence (DNA): TGTGCCACCAGTGATTTTCGGGGTTATCGGCAGCCCCAGCATTTT. Translated: CATSDFRGYRQPQHF.